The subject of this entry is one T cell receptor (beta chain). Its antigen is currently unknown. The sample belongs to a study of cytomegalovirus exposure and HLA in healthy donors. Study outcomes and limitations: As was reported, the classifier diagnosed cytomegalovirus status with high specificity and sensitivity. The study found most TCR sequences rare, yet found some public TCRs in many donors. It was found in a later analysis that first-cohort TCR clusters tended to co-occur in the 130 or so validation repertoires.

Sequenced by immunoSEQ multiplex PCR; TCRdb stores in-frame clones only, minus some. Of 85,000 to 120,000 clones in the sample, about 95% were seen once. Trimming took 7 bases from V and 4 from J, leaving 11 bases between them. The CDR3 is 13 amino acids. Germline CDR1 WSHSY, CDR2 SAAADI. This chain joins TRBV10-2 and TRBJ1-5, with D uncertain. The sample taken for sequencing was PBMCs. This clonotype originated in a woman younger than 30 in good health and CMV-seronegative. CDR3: CASTQWPNQPQHF. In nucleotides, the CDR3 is TGCGCCAGCACCCAGTGGCCTAATCAGCCCCAGCATTTT.